This section outlines one T cell receptor (beta chain) sequence together with its context. The data belong to a study of blood T cell repertoires in COVID-19. Under the authors' procedure: Amplification of reference gene primers was used by the study to estimate nucleated cell counts. The repertoire was sequenced with immunoSEQ multiplex PCR; TCRdb's copy has only in-frame clones and lacks some. That table is the source of V, J and clone size, and D and trimming were worked out from the DNA. The data show 300,000 to 350,000 clones, about nine tenths seen once. This TCR derives from a woman aged 18-30 years who had recovered from COVID-19. The material sequenced was PBMCs or T cells enriched from blood (not recorded which).

The chain's CDR3 is CASSPTSIGAPDTEAFF. The CDR3 DNA reads TGTGCCAGCTCACCTACGTCCATAGGGGCGCCGGACACTGAAGCTTTCTTT. This rearrangement joins TRBV18 to TRBJ1-1, with a weak D call TRBD1 (5 bases). Germline-derived CDR1 and CDR2 are KGHSH and LQKENI. The CDR3 is 17 residues long. The V gene lost 3 bases and the J gene lost 3 bases, with 20 bases spanning the gap.